This TCR beta chain was retrieved from a study of blood T cell repertoires in COVID-19. CDR3 length equals 15 residues. In germline, CDR1 is SGHAT, CDR2 FQNNGV. V lost 1 base to trimming and J lost 2 bases, with 9 bases between them. Per the original data handling: Amplification of reference gene primers was used by the study to estimate nucleated cell counts. Here immunoSEQ multiplex PCR was the method, and the copy in TCRdb shows in-frame clones only, minus some. Clone size and V and J calls were adopted from that table, with D and trimming inferred from the DNA. The sample records around 160,000 clones, 80% to 85% being singletons.

The sample consisted of PBMCs or T cells enriched from blood (not recorded which). This clonotype was sampled from a woman aged 50 to 65 who had been exposed to COVID-19. The rearrangement links TRBV11-2 to TRBJ2-1; a weak D match, TRBD2 (6 bases). The CDR3 sequence is CASSLATSAYNEQFF. CDR3 in DNA: TGTGCCAGCAGCTTAGCGACTAGTGCCTACAATGAGCAGTTCTTC.